Below are 24 T cell receptor beta chains sequenced from a single sample in a study of technical replicates of blood from several donors. Generated by immunoSEQ multiplex PCR, the TCRdb table keeps only in-frame clones and is missing some. The table has 75,000 or so clones, 95% seen once; the top ten hold under 0.3%. Sequencing input: T cells isolated from PBMCs. The origin of the receptors is a human donor in good health.

As concerns this clone: At one end the junction does not follow the germline gene, possibly because of a read error. This chain uses TRBV27 with TRBJ1-4; D is undetermined. The CDR3 covers 12 residues. Germline CDR1 reads MNHEY; CDR2 reads SMNVEV (reference sequence). CDR3 protein: CASKSSNKKLFF. The CDR3 coding sequence is TGTGCCAGCAAATCGTCTAATAAAAAACTGTTTTTT.

The chain combines TRBV7-6 with TRBJ2-1, with TRBD2 identical over 7 bases. V gave up 5 bases and J gave up 6 bases; unmatched junction bases: 7. The CDR3 is 14 residues long. Germline lookup yields CDR1 SGHVS and CDR2 FNYEAQ. Written as DNA, the CDR3 is TGTGCCAGCAGCATACTAGCGCCTGCCAATGAGCAGTTCTTC. This translates into CASSILAPANEQFF.

The count of this clone is one. The CDR3 region is CASCQGALGHEQYF. CDR3 DNA: TGTGCCAGCTGTCAAGGGGCGCTGGGCCACGAGCAGTACTTC. J is TRBJ2-7 and V is TRBV6-5, with D possibly being TRBD1 (5 bases). Trimming pared 8 bases from V and 5 bases from J, leaving 19 bases between. The CDR3 is 14 amino acids. Germline V gene sequence: CDR1 MNHEY, CDR2 SVGAGI.

V is TRBV27 and J is TRBJ1-4, with D perhaps matching TRBD1 (6 bases). V lost 5 bases and J lost 8, with 21 bases in between. Germline CDR1 is MNHEY and CDR2 is SMNVEV (reference sequence). The CDR3 length is 16 residues. This chain's CDR3 is CASSQNQQGLREKLFF. DNA for the CDR3: TGTGCCAGCAGTCAAAACCAACAGGGTCTTCGGGAAAAACTGTTTTTT.

The chain carries TRBV5-1 and TRBJ1-1; TRBD1 agrees at 9 bases. The V segment lost 4 bases and the J segment 8 bases; nucleotides outside the gene matches: 12. CDR1 and CDR2 from the germline V gene are SGHRS and YFSETQ. This CDR3 is built from 15 residues. CDR3 sequence (DNA): TGCGCCAGCAGCAGAGGCCGACAGGGGGAGATAGAAGCTTTCTTT. It translates to CASSRGRQGEIEAFF.

The chain combines TRBV13 with TRBJ1-1, with D perhaps TRBD1 (6 bases). V shed 5 bases and J shed 0 bases, with 22 bases lying between them. This CDR3 has 18 residues. The germline gives CDR1 PRHDT, CDR2 FYEKMQ (reference sequence). CDR3 protein: CASSPSGRGHPMNTEAFF. For the CDR3, the DNA is TGTGCCAGCAGCCCCTCGGGGCGGGGGCACCCTATGAACACTGAAGCTTTCTTT.

The chain has TRBV5-6 and TRBJ1-1, with a tentative D call TRBD1 (5 bases). Germline CDR1 is SGHDT and CDR2 is YYEEEE. This CDR3 has 16 residues. V was shortened by 3 bases and J by 5 bases, with 20 bases between the two germline ends. CDR3 sequence: CASSYISGAGGTEAFF. In DNA form, the CDR3 reads TGTGCCAGCAGCTATATATCCGGGGCGGGGGGAACTGAAGCTTTCTTT. Together with reference TRBV5-6 and TRBJ1-1, the CDR3 gives the full variable domain: DAGVTQSPTHLIKTRGQQVTLRCSPKSGHDTVSWYQQALGQGPQFIFQYYEEEERQRGNFPDRFSGHQFPNYSSELNVNALLLGDSALYLCASSYISGAGGTEAFFGQGTRLTVV.

V and J are TRBV27 and TRBJ2-7; weak D call: TRBD1 (6 bases). Germline V lookup: CDR1 MNHEY, CDR2 SMNVEV (reference sequence). This CDR3 is 13 amino acids long. V was trimmed by 2 bases and J by 2 bases, leaving 7 bases between them. The CDR3 nucleotides read TGTGCCAGCAGTTTACAGGGGCCCTACGAGCAGTACTTC. Protein sequence: CASSLQGPYEQYF.

V is TRBV2 and J is TRBJ2-4; D not resolved. V gave up 6 bases and J gave up 0 bases, with 12 bases separating them. The CDR3 covers 15 residues. Germline V gene sequence: CDR1 SNHLY, CDR2 FYNNEI. The CDR3 is CASSRDGLAKNIQYF. CDR3 sequence (DNA): TGTGCCAGCAGCAGAGATGGGCTAGCCAAAAACATTCAGTACTTC.

V is TRBV2 and J is TRBJ2-2; D gene ambiguous. The V gene's germline CDR1 is SNHLY and CDR2 FYNNEI. The CDR3 totals 13 residues. Trimming pared 4 bases from V and 7 bases from J, leaving 10 bases between. The CDR3 bases are TGTGCCAGCAGTGGTCTTGCGGACGGGGAGCTGTTTTTT. Amino acid sequence: CASSGLADGELFF.

V is TRBV5-4 and J is TRBJ2-2; 10 nucleotides align to TRBD1. The CDR3 spans 17 residues. With V trimmed by 3 bases and J by 5 bases, 10 bases remained unmatched. Germline V gene lookup returns CDR1 SGHNT and CDR2 YYREEE (reference sequence). CDR3 in amino acids: CASSWDQWDRGTGELFF. CDR3 nucleotides: TGTGCCAGCAGCTGGGACCAATGGGACAGGGGAACCGGGGAGCTGTTTTTT. The complete variable domain, with remaining parts taken from reference TRBV5-4 and TRBJ2-2, reads ETGVTQSPTHLIKTRGQQVTLRCSSQSGHNTVSWYQQALGQGPQFIFQYYREEENGRGNFPPRFSGLQFPNYSSELNVNALELDDSALYLCASSWDQWDRGTGELFFGEGSRLTVL.

This chain links TRBV27 with TRBJ1-2, with 11 bases identical to TRBD1. Germline-derived CDR1 and CDR2 are MNHEY and SMNVEV (reference sequence). V gave up 6 bases and J gave up 4 bases; unmatched junction bases: 7. The CDR3 length is 15 residues. In nucleotides, the CDR3 is TGTGCCAGCAGGACCGGGACAGGGGGGCTCTATGGCTACACCTTC. Residues: CASRTGTGGLYGYTF.

The V and J genes are TRBV9 and TRBJ2-1, with TRBD1 as a possible D gene (6 bases). Trimming removed 5 bases from V and 6 bases from J, with 12 bases in between. Germline V gene lookup returns CDR1 SGDLS and CDR2 YYNGEE. The CDR3 has 13 amino acids. CDR3 in DNA: TGTGCCAGCAGTTTGACAGGAGGCAATGAGCAGTTCTTC. It codes for CASSLTGGNEQFF.

The chain uses TRBV6-5 and TRBJ2-3, with 11 positions matching TRBD2. The V gene end was trimmed by 4 bases and the J gene end by 4 bases; junction bases not matched to a gene: 7. The CDR3 length is 16 residues. CDR1 MNHEY and CDR2 SVGAGI come from the germline V gene. This chain's CDR3 is CASSFLAGGRSDTQYF. The CDR3 bases are TGTGCCAGCAGTTTTTTAGCGGGAGGGCGTTCAGATACGCAGTATTTT.

V is TRBV5-1 and J is TRBJ2-7; TRBD2 matches at 10 bases. The germline V gene encodes CDR1 SGHRS and CDR2 YFSETQ. V lost 1 base and J lost 0; bases outside the gene matches: 7. The CDR3 loop spans 17 amino acids. The CDR3 DNA is TGCGCCAGCAGCTTGAGTCTAGCGGGGGAGCCCTCCTACGAGCAGTACTTC. It codes for CASSLSLAGEPSYEQYF. Complete variable domain (other parts from reference TRBV5-1 and TRBJ2-7): KAGVTQTPRYLIKTRGQQVTLSCSPISGHRSVSWYQQTPGQGLQFLFEYFSETQRNKGNFPGRFSGRQFSNSRSEMNVSTLELGDSALYLCASSLSLAGEPSYEQYFGPGTRLTVT.

Concerning this clone itself: One end of the junction varies from germline; a read error may be responsible. This chain connects TRBV11-2 to TRBJ2-1; TRBD2 matches at 13 bases. This CDR3 contains 13 residues. CDR1 and CDR2 (germline): SGHAT, FQNNGV. The CDR3 sequence is CASSSPQTSGRIF. The CDR3 bases are TGTGCCAGCAGCTCGCCCCAGACTAGCGGGAGGATCTTC.

The CDR3 DNA reads as TGTGCCAGCAGCTTAGGGGGTAGCGGGAGGGTTCACGAGCAGTACTTC. Encoded protein: CASSLGGSGRVHEQYF. V usage is TRBV7-2 and J usage is TRBJ2-7; 11 nucleotides match TRBD2. Germline CDR1 and CDR2: SGHTA and FQGNSA. V was clipped by 1 base and J by 5 bases; unmatched bases: 7. This CDR3 region has 16 residues.

The gene calls are TRBV29-1 and TRBJ2-5; tentatively, D is TRBD2 (7 bases). The length of the CDR3 is 15 residues. Germline assignment: CDR1 SQVTM and CDR2 ANQGSEA. Trimming took 4 bases from V and 4 from J, leaving 19 bases between them. DNA for the CDR3: TGCAGCGTTGTATGGGGGGGCCGTGTCGTAGAGACCCAGTACTTC. Amino acids: CSVVWGGRVVETQYF.

This chain connects TRBV7-9 to TRBJ1-5, with 7 bases aligning to TRBD1. This CDR3 is 14 amino acids long. V was pared by 5 bases and J by 1 base, with 2 bases of the junction left unmatched. Looked up from germline, CDR1 is SEHNR and CDR2 is FQNEAQ (reference sequence). This CDR3 reads CASSPQGSNQPQHF. The DNA of the CDR3 is TGTGCCAGCAGCCCACAGGGGAGCAATCAGCCCCAGCATTTT. The full variable domain, in which reference TRBV7-9 and TRBJ1-5 provide the parts outside the CDR3, is DTGVSQNPRHKITKRGQNVTFRCDPISEHNRLYWYRQTLGQGPEFLTYFQNEAQLEKSRLLSDRFSAERPKGSFSTLEIQRTEQGDSAMYLCASSPQGSNQPQHFGDGTRLSIL.

The chain couples TRBV19 to TRBJ2-1, with 13 bases lining up with TRBD2. The ends lost 5 bases at V and 7 bases at J; junction bases unmatched: 8. The CDR3 has 16 amino acids. The germline CDR1 and CDR2 sequences are LNHDA and SQIVND (reference sequence). DNA of the CDR3: TGTGCCAGTAGTTCGGGACTAGCGGGATTGTCGAATGAGCAGTTCTTC. Its protein product is CASSSGLAGLSNEQFF.

Only one count was recorded for this clone. The chain employs TRBV25-1 and TRBJ1-2, with 7 bases aligning to TRBD1. The V gene's germline CDR1 is MGHDK and CDR2 SYGVNS. This CDR3 comprises 12 residues. V was clipped by 4 bases and J by 7 bases; unmatched bases: 3. This CDR3 is CASSGTGFGYTF. CDR3 DNA sequence: TGTGCCAGCAGTGGGACAGGTTTTGGCTACACCTTC.

The V call is TRBV6-5, the J call TRBJ2-5; 9 positions match TRBD1. Germline-derived CDR1 and CDR2 are MNHEY and SVGAGI. J gave up 1 base and V 6 bases, and 6 bases lay outside the gene matches. The CDR3 runs 15 residues. The CDR3 loop is CASRVQGAAQETQYF. In DNA, the CDR3 is TGTGCCAGCAGGGTACAGGGGGCCGCCCAAGAGACCCAGTACTTC.

J is TRBJ1-1 and V is TRBV4-1, with D perhaps matching TRBD1 (6 bases). The germline gives CDR1 MGHRA, CDR2 YSYEKL. V lost 1 base and J lost 5, with 14 bases in between. The CDR3 has 15 amino acids. Here the CDR3 DNA reads TGCGCCAGCAGCCAAGGCCAGGGGCTAGGGACTGAAGCTTTCTTT. Encoded protein: CASSQGQGLGTEAFF.

This chain links TRBV27 with TRBJ1-2, with 7 positions matching TRBD1. This CDR3 has 14 amino acids. Losses at the gene ends were 5 bases for V and 5 bases for J; bases not matched to a gene: 8. CDR1 and CDR2 from the germline V gene are MNHEY and SMNVEV (reference sequence). The CDR3 loop is CASSPDRASYGYTF. The CDR3 nucleotides are TGTGCCAGCAGTCCAGACAGGGCATCTTATGGCTACACCTTC.